This T cell receptor beta chain was identified during a study of persistence of HIV-infected CD4 T cells. Lysates of CMV-infected fibroblasts at 9 to 10 ug/mL stimulated these cells. Sorting of responding CD4+ T cells relied on upregulated CD40 ligand together with CD69. The immunoSEQ assay was version 4, run in survey mode. Generated by immunoSEQ multiplex PCR, the TCRdb table keeps only in-frame clones and is missing some. The profile covers roughly 7,500 clones, with roughly 60% appearing a single time and around 17% taken by the ten largest. The germline V gene has CDR1 LNHDA and CDR2 SQIVND (reference sequence). The CDR3 loop spans 12 amino acids. Trimming took 4 bases from V and 5 from J; bases not matched to a gene: 2. This clone was counted a few times. Its target is unknown.

The sequencing used CD4+ T cells sorted from PBMCs after roughly 18-hour stimulation, collected from a patient who received antiretroviral therapy. This clonotype was obtained from an adult man with HIV who was CMV-seropositive. The chain is built from TRBV19 and TRBJ2-7; TRBD1 matches 7 bases. The DNA of the CDR3 is TGTGCCAGTAGTACCGACAGGGACGAGCAGTACTTC. Its translation is CASSTDRDEQYF. Full variable domain (rest looked up from reference TRBV19 and TRBJ2-7): DGGITQSPKYLFRKEGQNVTLSCEQNLNHDAMYWYRQDPGQGLRLIYYSQIVNDFQKGDIAEGYSVSREKKESFPLTVTSAQKNPTAFYLCASSTDRDEQYFGPGTRLTVT.